The source of this T cell receptor beta chain is a study of vaccination effects on CD4 cells after COVID-19. This clone was observed once. Its antigen remains unknown. This table comes from immunoSEQ multiplex PCR, and its TCRdb copy is limited to in-frame clones, with some not included. The sample shows 70,000 to 75,000 clones, under 75% of them seen only once. Sequencing was preceded by expansion of antigen-specific CD4+ T cells with viral peptide pools in the ViraFEST assay. Once cultured for roughly nine days, the cells underwent separation to obtain CD4+ T cells. Vaccinees lacked prior SARS-CoV-2 infection and tested negative for nucleocapsid antibodies. Study-wide results and limits: Nearly all vaccine-induced clones in healthy recipients recognized only SARS-CoV-2.

The sequence derives from a human donor who received a COVID-19 vaccine. The source was CD4+ T cells from PBMCs cultured with HCoV-OC43 spike peptides, collected before COVID-19 vaccination. Noted subset: HCoV-OC43 spike overlapping peptide pool stimulation.

The CDR3 loop is CASGLDSVSGGPIQETQYF. In DNA, the CDR3 is TGTGCTAGTGGTTTAGATTCTGTCTCGGGGGGCCCGATCCAAGAGACCCAGTACTTC. The rearrangement links TRBV12-5 to TRBJ2-5; weak D call: TRBD2 (7 bases). CDR1 is LGHNT and CDR2 is FRNRAP in the germline V gene. This CDR3 is 19 amino acids long. Trimming removed 3 bases at V and 1 base at J, with 24 bases between.